This T cell receptor beta chain was profiled in a study of blood T cell repertoires in COVID-19. About the research overall: Nucleic acid was either cDNA or gDNA, and it came from T cells, B-cell-depleted T cells, or PBMCs.

The germline V gene has CDR1 LGHDT and CDR2 YNNKEL (reference sequence). This CDR3 contains 15 residues. V dropped 3 bases and J dropped 2; count of bases not matched to a gene: 2. Seattle's cohort entered during active infection and was followed longitudinally. As handled by the study authors: Reference gene primer amplification gave estimated nucleated cell counts. The repertoire was sequenced with immunoSEQ multiplex PCR; TCRdb's copy has only in-frame clones and lacks some. V, J and clone size are those of that table, while D and trimming were read from the DNA. The data contain some 170,000 clones, approximately 80% of them singletons.

This TCR was sampled from a woman in her forties with COVID-19, enrolled during active disease. Sequenced material: peripheral blood. The J gene is TRBJ2-1, the V gene TRBV3-1 (or the pseudogene TRBV3-2); 9 bases are shared with TRBD1. CDR3 sequence: CASSHRDRAYNEQFF. In nucleotides, the CDR3 is TGTGCCAGCAGCCACAGGGACAGGGCCTACAATGAGCAGTTCTTC.